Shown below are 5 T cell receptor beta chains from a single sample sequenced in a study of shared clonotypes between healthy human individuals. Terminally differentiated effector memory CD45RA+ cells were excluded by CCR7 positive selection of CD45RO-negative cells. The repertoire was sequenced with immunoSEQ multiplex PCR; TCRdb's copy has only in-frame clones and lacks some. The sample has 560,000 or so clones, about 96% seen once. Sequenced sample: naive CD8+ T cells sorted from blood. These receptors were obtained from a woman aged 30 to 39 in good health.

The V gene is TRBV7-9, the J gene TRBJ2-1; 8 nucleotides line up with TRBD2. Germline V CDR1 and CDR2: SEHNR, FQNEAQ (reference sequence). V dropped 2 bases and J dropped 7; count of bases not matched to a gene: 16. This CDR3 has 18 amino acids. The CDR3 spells CASSLKHPKREQRNEQFF. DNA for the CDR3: TGTGCCAGCAGCTTAAAACACCCCAAGCGGGAGCAGCGGAATGAGCAGTTCTTC. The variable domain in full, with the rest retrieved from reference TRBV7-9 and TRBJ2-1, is DTGVSQNPRHKITKRGQNVTFRCDPISEHNRLYWYRQTLGQGPEFLTYFQNEAQLEKSRLLSDRFSAERPKGSFSTLEIQRTEQGDSAMYLCASSLKHPKREQRNEQFFGPGTRLTVL.

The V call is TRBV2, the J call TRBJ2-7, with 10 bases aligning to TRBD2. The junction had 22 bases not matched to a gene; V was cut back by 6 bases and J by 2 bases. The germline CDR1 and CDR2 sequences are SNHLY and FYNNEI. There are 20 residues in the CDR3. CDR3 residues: CASRTGLGTSVPRVPYEQYF. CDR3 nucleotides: TGTGCCAGCAGGACAGGGTTAGGGACTAGCGTCCCGAGGGTCCCCTACGAGCAGTACTTC.

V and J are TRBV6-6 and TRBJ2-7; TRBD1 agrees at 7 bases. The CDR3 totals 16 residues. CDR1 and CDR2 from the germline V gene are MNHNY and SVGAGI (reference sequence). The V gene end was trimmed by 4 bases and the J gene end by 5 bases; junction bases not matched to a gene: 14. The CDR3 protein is CASSWGDRVSKDEQYF. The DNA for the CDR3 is TGTGCCAGCAGTTGGGGAGACAGGGTATCTAAGGACGAGCAGTACTTC.

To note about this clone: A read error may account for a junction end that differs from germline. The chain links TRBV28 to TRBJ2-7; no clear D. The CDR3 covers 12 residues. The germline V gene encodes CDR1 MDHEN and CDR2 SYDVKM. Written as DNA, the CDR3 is TGTGCCAGCAGTTCTCCAGCCTACGGGCAGTACTTC. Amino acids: CASSSPAYGQYF.

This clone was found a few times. In nucleotides, the CDR3 is TGTGCCAGCAGAGGACCTTTCGAGCAGTACTTC. It yields the protein CASRGPFEQYF. The chain recombines TRBV27 with TRBJ2-7; D remains ambiguous. V lost 6 bases and J 6 bases, leaving 9 bases between the germline ends. In germline, CDR1 is MNHEY, CDR2 SMNVEV (reference sequence). The CDR3 loop spans 11 amino acids.